A selection of T cell receptor beta chains follows, all from one sample in a study of CD8+ T cells in alopecia areata. Libraries were prepared by immunoSEQ multiplex PCR; TCRdb keeps only in-frame clonotypes and omits some of them. The table records 200,000 to 250,000 clones, 55% to 70% of them present only once. The sequenced sample was CD4+ T cells sorted from blood, obtained at week 4, from a patient treated with tofacitinib. These receptors were taken from a human donor with alopecia areata. CDR3s include the opening cysteine and the closing phenylalanine or tryptophan. D genes are given only for firm matches. Clone size is not always given. Where it is, it says once, few, many or a class for expanded clones.

clone_size j_call v_call d_call cdr3_nt cdr3_aa
- TRBJ1-2 TRBV7-2 - TGTGCCAGCAGCTCGGATTATCCCTATGGCTACACCTTC CASSSDYPYGYTF
- TRBJ2-3 TRBV19 - TGTGCCAGTAGTACCTCGGACAGAACGGATACGCAGTATTTT CASSTSDRTDTQYF
few TRBJ2-7 TRBV5-1 - TGCGCCAGCAGCTTGGACTTGCTAATCTACGAGCAGTACTTC CASSLDLLIYEQYF
once TRBJ2-5 TRBV6-5 - TGTGCCAGCAGTTACCAAGAGACCCAGTACTTC CASSYQETQYF
- TRBJ2-1 TRBV30 - TGTGCCTGGGCGATGGCTAGTTACAATGAGCAGTTCTTC CAWAMASYNEQFF
- TRBJ2-1 TRBV5-1 TRBD2 TGCGCCAGCAGCTTGGAAGGTGGTAGCGGGGTTAATGAGCAGTTCTTC CASSLEGGSGVNEQFF
few TRBJ2-7 TRBV29-1 - TGCAGCGTACGGAAGGGGGGCCTGGACGAGCAGTACTTC CSVRKGGLDEQYF
once TRBJ1-3 TRBV29-1 - TGCAGCGCCGTTGGCCCGGGGGGAAACACCATATATTTT CSAVGPGGNTIYF
many TRBJ2-1 TRBV4-1 TRBD2 TGCGCCAGCAGCCAAGCATCGGGGGGAGGTTCCTACAATGAGCAGTTCTTC CASSQASGGGSYNEQFF
- TRBJ1-5 TRBV4-3 - TGCGCCAGCAGCCAGTATATAGGGGTGGGACAGCCCCAGCATTTT CASSQYIGVGQPQHF
- TRBJ2-7 TRBV29-1 TRBD1 TGCAGCGTCCGTCGGGACAGGGCCTACGAGCAGTACTTC CSVRRDRAYEQYF
- TRBJ2-7 TRBV11-3 - TGTGCCAGCAGCTTAGGGGCCGGGGGAGCCTACGAGCAGTACTTC CASSLGAGGAYEQYF
- TRBJ2-1 TRBV27 TRBD1 TGTGCCACCACCGTAGGGACAGCCTACAATGAGCAGTTCTTC CATTVGTAYNEQFF
few TRBJ2-2 TRBV4-3 TRBD1 TGCGCCAGCAGACTCGACAGGGGTGTCACCGGGGAGCTGTTTTTT CASRLDRGVTGELFF
- TRBJ1-1 TRBV7-2 - TGTGCCAGCAGACTACAGGTGAACACTGAAGCTTTCTTT CASRLQVNTEAFF
few TRBJ2-7 TRBV4-2 - TGTGCCAGCAGCCGCCCGGGGTACGAGCAGTACTTC CASSRPGYEQYF